This TCR beta chain was observed in a study of T cells in localized non-small cell lung cancer. General study findings and limits: One tumor region alone was sequenced, and heterogeneity therefore remains possible. Median detection of top 100 tumor clones in adjacent lung was about 52 clones.

Comments on this clone: The antigen is unknown.

Assay used: immunoSEQ multiplex PCR; TCRdb lists only in-frame clones, some missing. The sample yields 7,500 to 10,000 clones, around 42% seen once. V lost 2 bases and J lost 3; bases outside the gene matches: 6. There are 15 residues in the CDR3. Germline loops: CDR1 SGHNT, CDR2 YENEEA. The clonotype was recovered from a woman aged 35 to 75 with stage I lung adenocarcinoma. The chain has TRBV11-3 and TRBJ2-7, with TRBD1 matching over 8 bases. The sample in question was lymph node tissue, obtained before any cancer treatment. Here the CDR3 DNA reads TGTGCCAGCAGCTTACGCCAGGGGGCCAGCTACGAGCAGTACTTC. Amino acids: CASSLRQGASYEQYF.